Each of the 3 T cell receptor beta chains below was sequenced from the same sample in a study of sequential checkpoint blockade in melanoma. Treatment denoted: randomized to nivolumab then ipilimumab (arm A) or the reverse (arm B). Generated by immunoSEQ multiplex PCR, the TCRdb table keeps only in-frame clones and is missing some. Of 17,000 or so clones detected, roughly 71% appear once; the ten largest clones hold roughly 10%. The specimen comprised CD8+ T cells sorted from blood (inferred from file names), sampled from a patient given nivolumab and ipilimumab in sequence. The receptor source for this set is a human donor with melanoma.

The chain couples TRBV7-9 to TRBJ2-1; 9 bases match TRBD1. The CDR3 spans 15 residues. Germline V gene sequence: CDR1 SEHNR, CDR2 FQNEAQ (reference sequence). The trim removed 6 bases at V and 4 bases at J, leaving 7 bases unmatched. CDR3 protein: CASRHRDRAYNEQFF. CDR3 nucleotides: TGTGCCAGCAGGCATCGGGACAGGGCTTACAATGAGCAGTTCTTC.

This clone qualifies as medium-sized. The rearrangement uses TRBV7-2 and TRBJ1-6; D is perhaps TRBD1 (6 bases). Germline V gives CDR1 SGHTA, CDR2 FQGNSA. The V gene lost 5 bases and the J gene lost 2 bases, with 10 bases spanning the gap. The CDR3 consists of 15 residues. In DNA, the CDR3 is TGTGCCAGCAGCCGCCGGGACACCTATAATTCACCCCTCCACTTT. Encoded protein: CASSRRDTYNSPLHF.

This clone was seen once. V is TRBV5-1 and J is TRBJ2-7, with unresolved D. The CDR3 has 15 amino acids. Between the trimmed V and J ends, which lost 0 bases and 7 bases, there was a span of 17 bases. Per germline, CDR1 SGHRS and CDR2 YFSETQ. CDR3 nucleotides: TGCGCCAGCAGCTTGGGGTCTTATTACGCCCGGGAGCAGTACTTC. Translation gives CASSLGSYYAREQYF.